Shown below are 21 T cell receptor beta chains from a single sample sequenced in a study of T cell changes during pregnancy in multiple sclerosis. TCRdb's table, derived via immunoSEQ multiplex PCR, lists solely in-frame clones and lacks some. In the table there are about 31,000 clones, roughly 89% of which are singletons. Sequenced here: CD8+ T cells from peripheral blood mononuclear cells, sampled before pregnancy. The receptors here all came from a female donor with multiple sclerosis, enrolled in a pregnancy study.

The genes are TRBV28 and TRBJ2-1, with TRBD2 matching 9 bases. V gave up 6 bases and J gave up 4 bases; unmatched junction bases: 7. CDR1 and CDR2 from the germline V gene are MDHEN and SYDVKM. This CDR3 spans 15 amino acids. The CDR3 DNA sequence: TGTGCCAGCAGCATCCTAGCGGGATTATACAATGAGCAGTTCTTC. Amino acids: CASSILAGLYNEQFF. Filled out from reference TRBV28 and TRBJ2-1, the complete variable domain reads DVKVTQSSRYLVKRTGEKVFLECVQDMDHENMFWYRQDPGLGLRLIYFSYDVKMKEKGDIPEGYSVSREKKERFSLILESASTNQTSMYLCASSILAGLYNEQFFGPGTRLTVL.

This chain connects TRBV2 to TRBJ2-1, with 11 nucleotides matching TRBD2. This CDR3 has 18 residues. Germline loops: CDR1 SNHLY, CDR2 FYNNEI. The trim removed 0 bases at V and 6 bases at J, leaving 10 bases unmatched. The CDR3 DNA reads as TGTGCCAGCAGTGAAGCTGGCACTAGCGGGAGAGATATCAATGAGCAGTTCTTC. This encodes CASSEAGTSGRDINEQFF.

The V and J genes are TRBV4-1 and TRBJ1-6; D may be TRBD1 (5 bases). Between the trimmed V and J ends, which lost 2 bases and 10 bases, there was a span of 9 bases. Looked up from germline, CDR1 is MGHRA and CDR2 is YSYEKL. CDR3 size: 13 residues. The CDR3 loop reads CASSQQGSSPLHF. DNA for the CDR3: TGCGCCAGCAGCCAACAGGGTAGCTCACCCCTCCACTTT.

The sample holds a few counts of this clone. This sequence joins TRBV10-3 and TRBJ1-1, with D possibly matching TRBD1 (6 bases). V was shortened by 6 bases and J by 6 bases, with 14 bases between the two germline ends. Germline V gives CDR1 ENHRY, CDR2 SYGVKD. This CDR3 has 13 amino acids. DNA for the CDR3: TGTGCCATCAGAGCTGAGCGGGGGCCTGAAGCTTTCTTT. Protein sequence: CAIRAERGPEAFF.

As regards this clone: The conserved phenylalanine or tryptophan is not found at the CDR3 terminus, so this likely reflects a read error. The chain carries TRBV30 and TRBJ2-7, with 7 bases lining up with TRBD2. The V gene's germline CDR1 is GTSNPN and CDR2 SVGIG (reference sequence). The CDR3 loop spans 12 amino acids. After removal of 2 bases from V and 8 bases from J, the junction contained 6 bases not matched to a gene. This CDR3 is CAWSRDYPKQYL. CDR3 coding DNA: TGTGCCTGGAGTCGGGACTATCCTAAGCAGTACCTC.

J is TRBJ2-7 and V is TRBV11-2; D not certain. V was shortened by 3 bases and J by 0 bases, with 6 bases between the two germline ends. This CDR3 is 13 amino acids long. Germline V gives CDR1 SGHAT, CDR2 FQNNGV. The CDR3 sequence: CASSFLSSYEQYF. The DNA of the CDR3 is TGTGCCAGCAGCTTCCTGAGCTCCTACGAGCAGTACTTC. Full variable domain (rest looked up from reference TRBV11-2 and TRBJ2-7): EAGVAQSPRYKIIEKRQSVAFWCNPISGHATLYWYQQILGQGPKLLIQFQNNGVVDDSQLPKDRFSAERLKGVDSTLKIQPAKLEDSAVYLCASSFLSSYEQYFGPGTRLTVT.

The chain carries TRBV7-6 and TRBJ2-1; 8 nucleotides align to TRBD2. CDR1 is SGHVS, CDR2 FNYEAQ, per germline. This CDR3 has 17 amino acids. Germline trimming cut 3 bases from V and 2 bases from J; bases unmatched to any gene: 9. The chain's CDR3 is CASSFQGREEPYNEQFF. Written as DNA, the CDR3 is TGTGCCAGCAGCTTCCAGGGGCGGGAGGAACCCTACAATGAGCAGTTCTTC.

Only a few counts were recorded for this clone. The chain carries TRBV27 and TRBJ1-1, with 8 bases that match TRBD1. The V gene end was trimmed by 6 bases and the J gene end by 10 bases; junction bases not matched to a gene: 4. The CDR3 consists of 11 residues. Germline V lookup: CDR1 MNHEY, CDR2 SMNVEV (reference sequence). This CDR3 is CASRDGTGAFF. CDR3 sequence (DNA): TGTGCCAGCAGAGACGGGACAGGAGCTTTCTTT.

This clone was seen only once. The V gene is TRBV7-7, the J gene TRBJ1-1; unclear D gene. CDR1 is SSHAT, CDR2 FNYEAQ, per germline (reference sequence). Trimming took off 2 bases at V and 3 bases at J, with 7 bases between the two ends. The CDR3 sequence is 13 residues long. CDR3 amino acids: CASSLRGDTEAFF. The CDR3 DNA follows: TGTGCCAGCAGCTTAAGAGGAGACACTGAAGCTTTCTTT.

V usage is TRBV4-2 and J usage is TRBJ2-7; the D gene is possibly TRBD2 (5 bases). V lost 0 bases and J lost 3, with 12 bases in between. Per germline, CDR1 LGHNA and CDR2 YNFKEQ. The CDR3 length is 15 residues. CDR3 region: CASSQDRLSGYEQYF. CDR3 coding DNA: TGTGCCAGCAGCCAAGATAGGCTCAGCGGCTACGAGCAGTACTTC.

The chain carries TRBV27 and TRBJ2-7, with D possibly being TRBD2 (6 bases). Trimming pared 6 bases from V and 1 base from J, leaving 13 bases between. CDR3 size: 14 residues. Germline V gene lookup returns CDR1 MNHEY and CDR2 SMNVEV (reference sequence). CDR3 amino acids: CASRGGSVSYEQYF. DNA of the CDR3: TGTGCCAGCAGGGGGGGATCAGTTTCCTACGAGCAGTACTTC.

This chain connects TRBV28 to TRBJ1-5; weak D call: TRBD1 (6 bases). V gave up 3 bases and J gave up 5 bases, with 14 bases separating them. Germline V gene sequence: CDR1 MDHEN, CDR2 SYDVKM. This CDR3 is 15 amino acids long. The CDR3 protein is CASSFSGARDQPQHF. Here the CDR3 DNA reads TGTGCCAGCAGTTTTTCAGGGGCACGAGATCAGCCCCAGCATTTT.

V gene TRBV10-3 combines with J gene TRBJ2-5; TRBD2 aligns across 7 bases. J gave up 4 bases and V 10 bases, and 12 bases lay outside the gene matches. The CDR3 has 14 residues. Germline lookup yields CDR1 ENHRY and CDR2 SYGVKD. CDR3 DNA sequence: TGTGCCACCGCGTTAGAGGGGAGGGGAGAGACCCAGTACTTC. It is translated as CATALEGRGETQYF.

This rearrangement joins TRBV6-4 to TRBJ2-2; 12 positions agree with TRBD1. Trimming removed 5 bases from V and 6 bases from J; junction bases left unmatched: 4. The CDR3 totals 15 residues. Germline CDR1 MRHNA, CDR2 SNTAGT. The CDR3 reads CASSPGTGGPGELFF. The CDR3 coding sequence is TGTGCCAGCAGTCCCGGGACAGGGGGCCCCGGGGAGCTGTTTTTT.

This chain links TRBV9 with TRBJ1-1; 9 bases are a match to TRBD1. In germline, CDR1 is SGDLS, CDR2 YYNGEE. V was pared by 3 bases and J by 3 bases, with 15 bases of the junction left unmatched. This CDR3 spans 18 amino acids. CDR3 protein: CASSESPPTGGRYTEAFF. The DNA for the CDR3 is TGTGCCAGCAGCGAAAGCCCGCCTACAGGGGGCAGGTACACTGAAGCTTTCTTT.

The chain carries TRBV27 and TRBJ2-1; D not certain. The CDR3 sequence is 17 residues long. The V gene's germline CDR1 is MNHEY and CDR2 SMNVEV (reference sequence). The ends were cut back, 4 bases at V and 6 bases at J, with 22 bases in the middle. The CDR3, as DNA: TGTGCCAGCAGTTCGAGGCTCGGTGTCCTAGTGGGCAATGAGCAGTTCTTC. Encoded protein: CASSSRLGVLVGNEQFF.

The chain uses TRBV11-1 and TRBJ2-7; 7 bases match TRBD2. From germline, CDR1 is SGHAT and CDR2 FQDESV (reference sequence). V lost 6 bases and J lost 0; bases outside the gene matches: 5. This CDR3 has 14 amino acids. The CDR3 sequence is CASSLSGVSYEQYF. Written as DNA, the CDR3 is TGTGCCAGCAGTTTAAGCGGGGTCTCCTACGAGCAGTACTTC.

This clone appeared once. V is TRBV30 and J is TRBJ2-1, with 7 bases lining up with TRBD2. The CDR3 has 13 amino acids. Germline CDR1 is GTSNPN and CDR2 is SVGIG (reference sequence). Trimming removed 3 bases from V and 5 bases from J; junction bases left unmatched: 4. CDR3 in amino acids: CAWSSGTNNEQFF. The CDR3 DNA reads TGTGCCTGGAGCTCCGGGACTAACAATGAGCAGTTCTTC.

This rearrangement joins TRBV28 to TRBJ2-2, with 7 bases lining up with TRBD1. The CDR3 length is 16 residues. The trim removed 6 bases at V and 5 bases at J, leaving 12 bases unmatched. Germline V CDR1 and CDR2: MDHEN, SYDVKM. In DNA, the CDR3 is TGTGCCAGCAGGGACGAATATACAGGGGCGACCGGGGAGCTGTTTTTT. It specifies CASRDEYTGATGELFF.

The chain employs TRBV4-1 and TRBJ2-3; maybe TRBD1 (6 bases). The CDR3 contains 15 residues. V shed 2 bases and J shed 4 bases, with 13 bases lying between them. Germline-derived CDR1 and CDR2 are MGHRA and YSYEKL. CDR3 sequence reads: CASSQPTGFADTQYF. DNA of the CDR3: TGCGCCAGCAGCCAACCCACAGGGTTCGCAGATACGCAGTATTTT.

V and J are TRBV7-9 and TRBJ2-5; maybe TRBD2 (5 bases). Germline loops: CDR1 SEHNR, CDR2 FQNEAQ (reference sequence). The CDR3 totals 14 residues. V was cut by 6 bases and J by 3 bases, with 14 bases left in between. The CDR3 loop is CASSPPGEKETQYF. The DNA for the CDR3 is TGTGCCAGCAGTCCACCCGGGGAGAAAGAGACCCAGTACTTC.